The 14 T cell receptor beta chains in this list originate from one sample, sequenced in a study of graft-versus-host responses after intestinal transplantation. The method was immunoSEQ multiplex PCR; TCRdb's version includes in-frame clones alone and lacks a portion of them. Of approximately 110,000 clones listed, more than 85% are singletons. These TCRs are of unknown antigen specificity. Specimen: unstimulated CD8+ T cells sorted from spleen or lymph node cells, collected before transplant. The receptors were sampled from a human donor who was the organ donor for an intestinal transplant.

The chain employs TRBV19 and TRBJ2-2; 7 bases match TRBD1. J lost 5 bases, V lost 6 bases, and 9 bases had no gene match. The CDR3 contains 15 residues. Per germline, CDR1 LNHDA and CDR2 SQIVND (reference sequence). In nucleotides, the CDR3 is TGTGCCAGTAGCCTGACAGGGTGGGGGACCGGGGAGCTGTTTTTT. Translating it yields CASSLTGWGTGELFF.

To note about this clone: Different DNA sequences within this sample yield the same CDR3. The chain couples TRBV4-1 to TRBJ1-2, with D perhaps TRBD1 (6 bases). Trimming stripped 6 bases from V and 2 bases from J, with 10 bases between. In germline, CDR1 is MGHRA, CDR2 YSYEKL. The CDR3 totals 13 residues. CDR3: CASSLTGNYGYTF. CDR3 coding DNA: TGCGCCAGCAGTCTCACAGGGAACTATGGCTACACCTTC.

V is TRBV5-8 and J is TRBJ1-4, with unresolved D. The V end lost 2 bases, the J end lost 5 bases, and 16 bases lay between the germline ends. Germline V gives CDR1 SGHTS, CDR2 YDEGEE. This CDR3 comprises 16 residues. The CDR3 DNA is TGTGCCAGCAGCTTCGACATGTCGGGCTCCAATGAAAAACTGTTTTTT. This encodes CASSFDMSGSNEKLFF.

The chain has TRBV9 and TRBJ2-5; weak D call: TRBD2 (6 bases). Trimming took 0 bases from V and 5 from J, leaving 14 bases between them. Germline V lookup: CDR1 SGDLS, CDR2 YYNGEE. CDR3 length: 15 amino acids. CDR3 sequence: CASSVAGTEGETQYF. CDR3 in DNA: TGTGCCAGCAGCGTAGCCGGGACTGAGGGGGAGACCCAGTACTTC.

The rearrangement uses TRBV19 and TRBJ2-3, with 7 bases identical to TRBD2. Germline CDR1 and CDR2: LNHDA and SQIVND (reference sequence). There are 15 residues in the CDR3. Losses at the gene ends were 6 bases for V and 4 bases for J; bases not matched to a gene: 10. The CDR3 protein is CASSLSGTAADTQYF. CDR3 nucleotides: TGTGCCAGTAGCCTGAGCGGGACGGCTGCAGATACGCAGTATTTT.

The chain combines TRBV6-5 with TRBJ2-5; 7 nucleotides match TRBD1. The ends lost 7 bases at V and 7 bases at J; junction bases unmatched: 9. CDR1 is MNHEY, CDR2 SVGAGI, per germline. The length of the CDR3 is 13 residues. CDR3 in DNA: TGTGCCAGCAACCCGACAGGGTGGGGGACCCAGTACTTC. It yields the protein CASNPTGWGTQYF.

The chain couples TRBV7-9 to TRBJ2-1; no clear D gene. The CDR3 sequence is 15 residues long. V was pared by 3 bases and J by 0 bases, with 9 bases between. CDR1 and CDR2 (germline): SEHNR, FQNEAQ (reference sequence). The CDR3 region is CASSLRQSSYNEQFF. The CDR3 DNA reads TGTGCCAGCAGCTTGCGGCAGTCCTCCTACAATGAGCAGTTCTTC.

The V call is TRBV4-2, the J call TRBJ2-3; 10 bases agree with TRBD1. The CDR3 covers 17 residues. V shed 4 bases, J shed 3 bases, and the junction held 10 bases outside the gene matches. Germline assignment: CDR1 LGHNA and CDR2 YNFKEQ. The CDR3 bases are TGTGCCAGCAGCCCCCCCCGGACAGGGGGAGGAACAGATACGCAGTATTTT. Translated: CASSPPRTGGGTDTQYF.

V usage is TRBV2 and J usage is TRBJ2-2; 13 bases are a match to TRBD2. With 7 bases clipped from V and 6 bases from J, the junction kept 8 bases outside the gene matches. The CDR3 loop spans 16 amino acids. Per germline, CDR1 SNHLY and CDR2 FYNNEI. The CDR3 sequence is CASTGLAGEWAGELFF. The DNA of the CDR3 is TGTGCCAGCACCGGACTAGCGGGAGAGTGGGCCGGGGAGCTGTTTTTT.

In this sample, this clone turned up once. The V gene is TRBV7-9, the J gene TRBJ2-5; the match to TRBD1 covers 12 bases. With V trimmed by 6 bases and J by 4 bases, 9 bases remained unmatched. Germline V gene data show CDR1 as SEHNR and CDR2 as FQNEAQ (reference sequence). The CDR3 loop spans 16 amino acids. The CDR3 loop is CASSSPGQGAGETQYF. CDR3 DNA: TGTGCCAGCAGTTCACCGGGACAGGGGGCGGGAGAGACCCAGTACTTC.

The genes are TRBV15 and TRBJ1-4, with unresolved D. Trimming cost V 0 bases and J 1 base, with 9 bases left between them. The CDR3 spans 16 residues. Germline V gives CDR1 LNHNV, CDR2 YYDKDF (reference sequence). The CDR3 spells CATSRDLAETNEKLFF. CDR3 sequence (DNA): TGTGCCACCAGCAGAGATCTGGCAGAAACTAATGAAAAACTGTTTTTT.

This clone was seen a single time. The CDR3 spells CASSWTGGYEQYF. CDR3 bases: TGTGCCAGCAGCTGGACAGGGGGCTACGAGCAGTACTTC. The chain couples TRBV5-6 to TRBJ2-7, with 10 positions matching TRBD1. The J segment lost 3 bases and the V segment lost 3 bases, leaving 0 bases of the junction unmatched. Germline CDR1 and CDR2: SGHDT and YYEEEE. The CDR3 runs to 13 residues.

The chain links TRBV7-6 to TRBJ2-5, with TRBD1 matching 11 bases. The trim removed 5 bases at V and 1 base at J, leaving 6 bases unmatched. The CDR3 loop spans 16 amino acids. Germline CDR1 SGHVS, CDR2 FNYEAQ. CDR3 sequence: CASSLTGTGGQETQYF. In DNA, the CDR3 is TGTGCCAGCAGCCTCACCGGGACAGGGGGCCAAGAGACCCAGTACTTC.

This clone was recorded a few times. This rearrangement joins TRBV19 to TRBJ2-2; 8 bases map to TRBD2. Germline V gene sequence: CDR1 LNHDA, CDR2 SQIVND (reference sequence). The J segment lost 6 bases and the V segment lost 5 bases, leaving 2 bases of the junction unmatched. The CDR3 is 13 residues long. CDR3: CASSWTSSGELFF. DNA for the CDR3: TGTGCCAGTAGTTGGACTAGCTCCGGGGAGCTGTTTTTT.